Listed below are T cell receptor beta chains from one sample, sequenced in a study of blood T cell repertoires in COVID-19. TCRdb's copy holds only in-frame clones and misses some; the assay was immunoSEQ multiplex PCR. The sample contains about 54,000 clones, over 80% of which appear only once. Sequencing was done on a sample of peripheral blood. The receptors were gathered from a woman aged 55-75 years with active or convalescent COVID-19. The CDR3 runs from the conserved cysteine through the conserved F or W. The D gene is left open where the match is weak. Clone size appears in some rows only: once, few, many, or a class for an expanded clone.

J | V | D | size | DNA | CDR3
TRBJ2-7 | TRBV7-9 | . | . | TGTGCCAGCAGCTTAGAAGGGGGCTCCTACGAGCAGTACTTC | CASSLEGGSYEQYF
TRBJ1-4 | TRBV2 | TRBD1 | . | TGTGCCAGCAAACCCGGGACAGATAATGAAAAACTGTTTTTT | CASKPGTDNEKLFF
TRBJ1-2 | TRBV27 | . | . | TGTGCCAGCAAGCCCCGACAGATCGATGGCTACACCTTC | CASKPRQIDGYTF
TRBJ2-7 | TRBV30 | . | few | TGTGCCTGGATCGACAGCTACGAGCAGTACTTC | CAWIDSYEQYF
TRBJ2-2 | TRBV6-5 | TRBD1 | . | TGTGCCAGCAGGACAGGGGGCTTGATCACCGGGGAGCTGTTTTTT | CASRTGGLITGELFF
TRBJ1-6 | TRBV11-1 | . | . | TGTGCCAGCAGCGCCGGCAGGGGCTGGTCACCCCTCCACTTT | CASSAGRGWSPLHF
TRBJ1-1 | TRBV11-2 | . | once | TGTGCCAGCAGCTTAGCCGGGAGGCGGGACACTGAAGCTTTCTTT | CASSLAGRRDTEAFF
TRBJ1-1 | TRBV27 | . | . | TGTGCCAGCAGTTTATGGGGGGGAGAAGCTTTCTTT | CASSLWGGEAFF
TRBJ2-3 | TRBV28 | . | . | TGTGCCAGCAACAGGGCCCGCACAGATACGCAGTATTTT | CASNRARTDTQYF
TRBJ2-3 | TRBV6-2/TRBV6-3 | . | . | TGTGCCAGCAGTTACTGGCCAGACACAGATACGCAGTATTTT | CASSYWPDTDTQYF
TRBJ1-2 | TRBV6-6 | . | . | TGTGCCAGCAGTCGAACCGGGGTGAACTATGGCTACACCTTC | CASSRTGVNYGYTF
TRBJ2-1 | TRBV27 | . | . | TGTGCCAGCAGTTTTTGGGCCTCAAGCTCCTACAATGAGCAGTTCTTC | CASSFWASSSYNEQFF
TRBJ2-7 | TRBV20-1 | . | . | TGCAGTGCCCCGAAAGGGGTAGAGCAGTACTTC | CSAPKGVEQYF
TRBJ1-4 | TRBV30 | TRBD1 | . | TGTGCCTGGAGGGGACAGGCTAATGAAAAACTGTTTTTT | CAWRGQANEKLFF
TRBJ1-1 | TRBV30 | . | once | TGTGCCTGGACGAGGGTGAACACTGAAGCTTTCTTT | CAWTRVNTEAFF
TRBJ1-1 | TRBV15 | . | . | TGTGCCACCAGCAGTGGAAATGTTCAGGGGTTTGACCCTGAAGCTTTCTTT | CATSSGNVQGFDPEAFF
TRBJ2-3 | TRBV19 | TRBD2 | once | TGTGCCAGTAGTATTAGCGGGAGCGCAGATACGCAGTATTTT | CASSISGSADTQYF
TRBJ1-1 | TRBV27 | . | . | TGTGCCAGCAGTTTGTCCGCGGACACTGAAGCTTTCTTT | CASSLSADTEAFF
TRBJ1-5 | TRBV18 | TRBD1 | . | TGTGCCAGCTCGGCGGACAGGATCCCGCATCAGCCCCAGCATTTT | CASSADRIPHQPQHF
TRBJ1-5 | TRBV6-5 | . | . | TGTGCCAGCAGAGGCGGGGTCCTTAGTCAGCCCCAGCATTTT | CASRGGVLSQPQHF
TRBJ2-7 | TRBV28 | . | . | TGTGCCAGCAGTTTCTCTATCGAACCTTACGAGCAGTACTTC | CASSFSIEPYEQYF
TRBJ1-1 | TRBV5-1 | TRBD1 | . | TGCGCCAGCAGCCCGAGGGGGACAGGAAAAGGGGGCTCCGAAGCTTTCTTT | CASSPRGTGKGGSEAFF
TRBJ1-5 | TRBV4-1 | . | . | TGCGCCTCCGGGGACAATCAGCCCCAGCATTTT | CASGDNQPQHF
TRBJ2-5 | TRBV25-1 | . | once | TGTGCCAGCAGTGAATCCCGGGATCCGGAGACCCAGTACTTC | CASSESRDPETQYF
TRBJ1-1 | TRBV28 | . | . | TGTGCCAGCAGTTTACCCGGACAGCGTGAGGAAGCTTTCTTT | CASSLPGQREEAFF
TRBJ1-5 | TRBV30 | . | . | TGTGCCTGGAGTGTAGGGGGGGCCGGCAATCAGCCCCAGCATTTT | CAWSVGGAGNQPQHF
TRBJ1-3 | TRBV3-1/TRBV3-2 | . | . | TGTGCCAGCAGCCAGAGGGGGTCTGGAAACACCATATATTTT | CASSQRGSGNTIYF
TRBJ2-1 | TRBV7-3 | TRBD1 | . | TGTGCCAGCAGCCGACAAAAAACTACAGGGGAACCCTACAATGAGCAGTTCTTC | CASSRQKTTGEPYNEQFF
TRBJ1-6 | TRBV10-3 | TRBD1 | . | TGTGCCATCAGTGAAGACAGGGATTCACCCCTCCACTTT | CAISEDRDSPLHF
TRBJ2-7 | TRBV28 | . | . | TGTGCCAGCAGTTTACCCAGAAGCGGAGCCTACGAGCAGTACTTC | CASSLPRSGAYEQYF
TRBJ1-1 | TRBV18 | TRBD1 | . | TGTGCCAGCTCACTCCTAGGGACAGCCAACACTGAAGCTTTCTTT | CASSLLGTANTEAFF
TRBJ1-1 | TRBV12-3/TRBV12-4 | . | . | TGTGCCAGCAGTTGGGCCACTGAAGCTTTCTTT | CASSWATEAFF
TRBJ1-4 | TRBV30 | . | . | TGTGCCTGGAGTGTACTTGGGACTACCCCTAATGAAAAACTGTTTTTT | CAWSVLGTTPNEKLFF
TRBJ2-3 | TRBV5-1 | TRBD2 | . | TGCGCCAGCAGCCCCGGGGGGGGGCGGGCAGATACGCAGTATTTT | CASSPGGGRADTQYF
TRBJ1-6 | TRBV6-4 | . | once | TGTGCCAGCAAGCCGGGACTCGATAATTCACCCCTCCACTTT | CASKPGLDNSPLHF
TRBJ2-7 | TRBV30 | TRBD2 | . | TGTGCCTGGACGTTCGGGAGGGCCAACGAGCAGTACTTC | CAWTFGRANEQYF
TRBJ1-5 | TRBV3-1/TRBV3-2 | TRBD1 | . | TGTGCCAGCAGCCTCGGGACAGGGCGAAATCAGCCCCAGCATTTT | CASSLGTGRNQPQHF
TRBJ1-1 | TRBV6-6 | . | . | TGTGCCAGCAGTTACAAAATCGACAGGATTATTGAAGCTTTCTTT | CASSYKIDRIIEAFF
TRBJ1-5 | TRBV15 | . | few | TGTGCCACCAGCCTTGGGGGGGGTGGCAATCAGCCCCAGCATTTT | CATSLGGGGNQPQHF
TRBJ2-7 | TRBV7-6 | TRBD2 | . | TGTGCCAGCAGCTTGGGGACTAGCGGGATCTACGAGCAGTACTTC | CASSLGTSGIYEQYF
TRBJ2-7 | TRBV5-1 | . | . | TGCGCCAGCAGCTTAGGAGGGGAAAGCGAGCAGTACTTC | CASSLGGESEQYF